This T cell receptor beta chain is drawn from a study of long-term antiretroviral therapy in people with HIV. Study outcomes and limitations: It was observed that HIV repertoires exhibited narrower CDR3 length ranges than controls. Clonal expansions arising prior to ART prevailed in the repertoire at every time point.

Investigators performed immunoSEQ version v3.0 at survey level. Assay used: immunoSEQ multiplex PCR; TCRdb lists only in-frame clones, some missing. The table records roughly 30,000 clones, more than 70% of them present only once. Germline CDR1 is LNHDA and CDR2 is SQIVND (reference sequence). V was cut by 1 base and J by 3 bases, with 12 bases left in between. There are 15 residues in the CDR3. For this clone: Its cognate antigen is unknown.

The chain recombines TRBV19 with TRBJ1-2; no reliable D call. This TCR derives from a woman in her 30s with HIV. This specimen was unsorted PBMCs, taken 0.8 years after starting antiretroviral therapy. CDR3 DNA: TGTGCCAGTAGTATAGGACCCACCGACCACTATGGCTACACCTTC. It translates to CASSIGPTDHYGYTF.